These 27 T cell receptor beta chains were sequenced from one sample in a study of T cells in pancreatic ductal adenocarcinoma. Using immunoSEQ multiplex PCR, the repertoire was profiled, and TCRdb retains in-frame clones only, with some absent. The data hold about 16,000 clones, with 90% to 95% observed a single time. Surgery without prior neoadjuvant therapy was the treatment of the selected pancreatic ductal adenocarcinoma patients. Source material: PBMCs. The receptors derive from a human donor with pancreatic ductal adenocarcinoma.

This clone was seen only a few times. The V and J genes are TRBV4-2 and TRBJ2-1; the match to TRBD2 covers 7 bases. In germline, CDR1 is LGHNA, CDR2 YNFKEQ. The CDR3 is 15 residues long. The V and J ends lost 0 bases and 9 bases, in that order; junction bases with no gene match: 8. CDR3 sequence (DNA): TGTGCCAGCAGCCAAGATCGGGGGGTTAAAGGTGAGCAGTTCTTC. Amino acid sequence: CASSQDRGVKGEQFF.

CDR3 in DNA: TGTGCCAGCAGCTTAGTAGTATCCTCAAGGAGGGGTGGCTACACCTTC. It specifies CASSLVVSSRRGGYTF. The rearrangement links TRBV7-9 to TRBJ1-2, with D perhaps TRBD1 (5 bases). In germline, CDR1 is SEHNR, CDR2 FQNEAQ (reference sequence). The CDR3 is made up of 16 amino acids. Trimming shortened V by 1 base and J by 7 bases, and 19 bases separated the two germline ends.

The rearrangement joins TRBV5-1 to TRBJ2-1, with 7 bases fitting TRBD2. J gave up 1 base and V 3 bases, and 7 bases lay outside the gene matches. The CDR3 extends over 16 amino acids. CDR1 is SGHRS and CDR2 is YFSETQ in the germline V gene. The CDR3 DNA follows: TGCGCCAGCAGCTCCGGGACTAACCCTTCCTACAATGAGCAGTTCTTC. Its translation is CASSSGTNPSYNEQFF.

This sequence joins TRBV28 and TRBJ2-7, with 8 positions matching TRBD2. The CDR3 spans 14 residues. The germline CDR1 and CDR2 sequences are MDHEN and SYDVKM. V was pared by 2 bases and J by 11 bases, with 11 bases of the junction left unmatched. CDR3 loop: CASSLGGRTLMEYF. The CDR3 DNA follows: TGTGCCAGCAGTTTAGGCGGGAGGACCTTAATGGAGTACTTC.

CDR3 in amino acids: CASGRGDRGSDTQYF. For the CDR3, the DNA is TGTGCCAGTGGAAGAGGGGACAGGGGTTCAGATACGCAGTATTTT. This chain connects TRBV19 to TRBJ2-3; TRBD1 agrees at 10 bases. Germline values: CDR1 LNHDA, CDR2 SQIVND (reference sequence). CDR3 length equals 15 residues. The trim removed 8 bases at V and 4 bases at J, leaving 9 bases unmatched. The variable domain in full, completed from reference TRBV19 and TRBJ2-3, reads DGGITQSPKYLFRKEGQNVTLSCEQNLNHDAMYWYRQDPGQGLRLIYYSQIVNDFQKGDIAEGYSVSREKKESFPLTVTSAQKNPTAFYLCASGRGDRGSDTQYFGPGTRLTVL.

This clone came up once. In DNA, the CDR3 is TGTGCCAGTAGTATAGATCTGTGGCAGGGCGGCACCGGGGAGCTGTTTTTT. This codes for CASSIDLWQGGTGELFF. V gene TRBV19 combines with J gene TRBJ2-2, with D tentatively TRBD1 (5 bases). This CDR3 has 17 amino acids. Germline CDR1 and CDR2: LNHDA and SQIVND (reference sequence). The V end lost 0 bases, the J end lost 4 bases, and 15 bases lay between the germline ends.

The chain joins TRBV19 to TRBJ2-6; 12 positions agree with TRBD1. V shed 5 bases, J shed 2 bases, and the junction held 7 bases outside the gene matches. Germline CDR1 and CDR2: LNHDA and SQIVND (reference sequence). The CDR3 length is 18 residues. CDR3 sequence reads: CASSSPGTGGTGANVLTF. In DNA form, the CDR3 reads TGTGCCAGTAGTTCCCCCGGGACAGGGGGCACTGGGGCCAACGTCCTGACTTTC.

This chain uses TRBV6-5 with TRBJ1-3; 10 bases match TRBD1. Germline CDR1 MNHEY, CDR2 SVGAGI. This CDR3 has 16 residues. Trimming removed 4 bases from V and 2 bases from J; junction bases left unmatched: 5. The CDR3: CASSSPGQGTGNTIYF. CDR3 DNA: TGTGCCAGCAGTTCGCCGGGACAGGGGACTGGAAACACCATATATTTT.

The chain is built from TRBV2 and TRBJ1-4; possible D gene TRBD1, 6 bases. The CDR3 loop spans 15 amino acids. In germline, CDR1 is SNHLY, CDR2 FYNNEI. Trimming left V 5 bases short and J 8 bases short, with 18 bases between. The CDR3 DNA is TGTGCCAGCAGTAATCTAGGGGGGAGAGTCGAAAAACTGTTTTTT. It is translated as CASSNLGGRVEKLFF.

The chain employs TRBV29-1 and TRBJ2-1; tentative D call: TRBD2 (7 bases). Germline lookup yields CDR1 SQVTM and CDR2 ANQGSEA. This CDR3 is built from 15 residues. V was pared by 6 bases and J by 3 bases, with 18 bases between. The CDR3 here is CSVGGPRSYYNEQFF. The CDR3 DNA follows: TGCAGCGTGGGGGGGCCTCGGTCCTACTACAATGAGCAGTTCTTC.

V gene TRBV5-4 combines with J gene TRBJ1-1; 8 nucleotides align to TRBD1. This CDR3 is 15 amino acids long. V trimming: 4 bases; J trimming: 1 base; junction bases outside the gene matches: 6. Germline V gene sequence: CDR1 SGHNT, CDR2 YYREEE (reference sequence). DNA of the CDR3: TGTGCCAGCAGCATGGACAGGGCCCAGAACACTGAAGCTTTCTTT. Its protein product is CASSMDRAQNTEAFF.

The genes are TRBV18 and TRBJ2-7; TRBD2 agrees at 12 bases. Germline V gene lookup returns CDR1 KGHSH and CDR2 LQKENI. V shed 3 bases and J 1 base; nucleotides not matched to a gene: 13. The CDR3 consists of 19 residues. CDR3 protein: CASSPLAGGPVTVSYEQYF. CDR3 sequence (DNA): TGTGCCAGCTCACCGCTAGCGGGAGGGCCTGTTACGGTTTCCTACGAGCAGTACTTC.

V usage is TRBV5-1 and J usage is TRBJ2-3; unclear D gene. The CDR3 runs to 12 residues. Trimming removed 7 bases at V and 3 bases at J, with 9 bases between. Germline-derived CDR1 and CDR2 are SGHRS and YFSETQ. CDR3: CASGSATDTQYF. In DNA form, the CDR3 reads TGCGCCAGCGGCTCGGCAACAGATACGCAGTATTTT.

This clone has just one count. This chain joins TRBV13 and TRBJ2-5, with 8 bases that match TRBD1. Looked up from germline, CDR1 is PRHDT and CDR2 is FYEKMQ (reference sequence). The CDR3 sequence is 15 residues long. Trimming took 4 bases from V and 1 from J; bases not matched to a gene: 5. CDR3 in DNA: TGTGCCAGCAGCTCGACCGGACAGGGCCAAGAGACCCAGTACTTC. Its protein product is CASSSTGQGQETQYF.

V gene TRBV4-3 combines with J gene TRBJ1-2, with D possibly matching TRBD1 (6 bases). This CDR3 contains 15 residues. CDR1 and CDR2 from the germline V gene are LGHNA and YSLEER. V was cut by 3 bases and J by 5 bases, with 16 bases left in between. CDR3 residues: CASSHARGAEYGYTF. The CDR3 DNA sequence: TGCGCCAGCAGCCATGCTAGGGGGGCGGAGTATGGCTACACCTTC.

To note about this clone: Sequence at one end of the junction differs from germline and may be a read error. The chain carries TRBV7-2 and TRBJ1-1; D possibly corresponds to TRBD1 (5 bases). The CDR3 has 18 amino acids. The germline V gene encodes CDR1 SGHTA and CDR2 FQGNSA. CDR3 region: CASSLGGGAARMNTETFF. The CDR3 region has the DNA TGTGCCAGCAGCTTAGGAGGAGGGGCCGCTCGAATGAACACTGAAACTTTCTTT.

J is TRBJ1-1 and V is TRBV7-2; 9 bases line up with TRBD1. Losses at the gene ends were 1 base for V and 10 bases for J; bases not matched to a gene: 4. CDR1 and CDR2 from the germline V gene are SGHTA and FQGNSA. The CDR3 is 13 amino acids. CDR3 coding DNA: TGTGCCAGCAGCTTAGTCCCGGGACAGGGAGCTTTCTTT. It specifies CASSLVPGQGAFF.

This chain joins TRBV27 and TRBJ1-2; 10 positions match TRBD1. The V gene end was trimmed by 9 bases and the J gene end by 8 bases; junction bases not matched to a gene: 24. Germline V gene data show CDR1 as MNHEY and CDR2 as SMNVEV (reference sequence). CDR3 length: 18 residues. The CDR3 sequence: CASTRGDRGPSSLSGYTF. CDR3 nucleotides: TGTGCCAGTACTAGGGGCGACAGGGGGCCTTCTTCCCTAAGCGGCTACACCTTC.

The CDR3 sequence: CASSQVFGGELFF. CDR3 bases: TGCGCCAGCAGCCAAGTATTCGGGGGGGAGCTGTTTTTT. This chain connects TRBV4-1 to TRBJ2-2, with no clear D. Germline V lookup: CDR1 MGHRA, CDR2 YSYEKL. The CDR3 has 13 residues. V was pared by 1 base and J by 8 bases, with 8 bases between.

This rearrangement joins TRBV5-8 to TRBJ2-3; D is perhaps TRBD2 (6 bases). The V gene's germline CDR1 is SGHTS and CDR2 YDEGEE. The CDR3 totals 15 residues. V shed 4 bases and J shed 0 bases, with 12 bases lying between them. The CDR3 bases are TGTGCCAGCAGCCGGAGGGAGATTAGCACAGATACGCAGTATTTT. It encodes CASSRREISTDTQYF.

The chain has TRBV11-2 and TRBJ2-1; 9 bases line up with TRBD1. CDR1 is SGHAT, CDR2 FQNNGV, per germline. Trimming took 5 bases from V and 2 from J; bases not matched to a gene: 10. The CDR3 contains 17 residues. The CDR3 coding sequence is TGTGCCAGCAGCCAGAGAACCGGGACAGGGACCTACAATGAGCAGTTCTTC. Its protein is CASSQRTGTGTYNEQFF.

This clone was picked up a small number of times. The rearrangement joins TRBV6-5 to TRBJ1-1; 9 bases are shared with TRBD1. Losses at the gene ends were 6 bases for V and 5 bases for J; bases not matched to a gene: 7. The CDR3 runs 14 residues. From germline, CDR1 is MNHEY and CDR2 SVGAGI. The CDR3 DNA sequence: TGTGCCAGCAGACAACAGGGGGCTGGGACTGAAGCTTTCTTT. It is translated as CASRQQGAGTEAFF.

The chain uses TRBV27 and TRBJ1-6; D is ambiguous. Trimming removed 4 bases from V and 8 bases from J, with 9 bases in between. CDR1 and CDR2 (germline): MNHEY, SMNVEV (reference sequence). The CDR3 extends over 13 amino acids. CDR3 sequence (DNA): TGTGCCAGCAGTTGGCTCGGGGATTCACCCCTCCACTTT. As protein: CASSWLGDSPLHF.

This chain uses TRBV27 with TRBJ2-7; perhaps TRBD2 as D (6 bases). CDR1 is MNHEY, CDR2 SMNVEV, per germline (reference sequence). V lost 6 bases, J lost 0 bases, and 9 bases lay in between. The CDR3 has 13 amino acids. CDR3 in DNA: TGTGCCAGCAGCTGGGACTCCTCCTACGAGCAGTACTTC. This gives the protein CASSWDSSYEQYF.

The chain has TRBV9 and TRBJ1-1; D unclear. The CDR3 is made up of 13 amino acids. Trimming took 0 bases from V and 8 from J, leaving 11 bases between them. Germline V gives CDR1 SGDLS, CDR2 YYNGEE. The CDR3 sequence is CASSVEVAAEAFF. The CDR3 DNA follows: TGTGCCAGCAGCGTAGAGGTGGCAGCCGAAGCTTTCTTT.

The V and J genes are TRBV4-1 and TRBJ1-4; D is possibly TRBD1 (5 bases). Germline CDR1 MGHRA, CDR2 YSYEKL. This CDR3 contains 16 residues. V was clipped by 2 bases and J by 3 bases, with 13 bases between them. The CDR3 nucleotides read TGCGCCAGCAGCCAATTCGGGCAGGGCTCTAATGAAAAACTGTTTTTT. Protein: CASSQFGQGSNEKLFF.

This clone was picked up one time. The rearrangement links TRBV5-1 to TRBJ2-3; D is perhaps TRBD1 (6 bases). Germline V gene data show CDR1 as SGHRS and CDR2 as YFSETQ. V lost 0 bases to trimming and J lost 2 bases, with 16 bases between them. CDR3 length equals 17 residues. CDR3 bases: TGCGCCAGCAGCTTGGCCTTGACAGGCTTCCTCACAGATACGCAGTATTTT. It codes for CASSLALTGFLTDTQYF.